One sample yielded the 12 T cell receptor beta chains listed below, sequenced in a study of shared clonotypes between healthy human individuals. The data were produced by immunoSEQ multiplex PCR, yet TCRdb's version contains in-frame clones alone and is incomplete. The sample carries over 850,000 clones, around three quarters recorded once. Sequenced: memory CD4+ T cells from PBMCs. As for subset: CD45RA-negative fraction. All receptors derive from a man aged 18 to 30 in good health. Some clones in this sample may be carry-over from other donors' samples.

The sample holds a few counts of this clone. The CDR3: CASSPGGATDTQYF. The CDR3 coding sequence is TGTGCCAGCAGCCCGGGGGGGGCAACAGATACGCAGTATTTT. The V gene is TRBV13, the J gene TRBJ2-3; 8 bases fit TRBD2. Germline V gives CDR1 PRHDT, CDR2 FYEKMQ (reference sequence). V was clipped by 5 bases and J by 3 bases; unmatched bases: 4. CDR3 size: 14 residues.

The rearrangement uses TRBV4-2 and TRBJ2-3; 10 nucleotides match TRBD2. Losses at the gene ends were 4 bases for V and 5 bases for J; bases not matched to a gene: 3. CDR3 length: 14 amino acids. CDR1 is LGHNA and CDR2 is YNFKEQ in the germline V gene. The DNA for the CDR3 is TGTGCCAGCAGCCTGTGGACTAGCGGAGATACGCAGTATTTT. Amino acids: CASSLWTSGDTQYF.

V usage is TRBV10-3 and J usage is TRBJ2-7; D is unresolved. The V gene's germline CDR1 is ENHRY and CDR2 SYGVKD. Deletions cut 3 bases from V and 3 bases from J, with 6 bases between. The length of the CDR3 is 12 residues. The CDR3 DNA is TGTGCCATCAGTGAACAGCGCTACGAGCAGTACTTC. It specifies CAISEQRYEQYF.

This clone is a singleton in its sample. The J gene is TRBJ2-7, the V gene TRBV4-3; 14 bases map to TRBD2. The CDR3 has 17 residues. Trimming cost V 1 base and J 7 bases; bases outside gene matches: 9. The V gene's germline CDR1 is LGHNA and CDR2 YSLEER. CDR3 DNA sequence: TGCGCCAGCAGCCAAGGCGGGGGACTAGCGGGAGCCGGAGAGCAGTACTTC. Translated: CASSQGGGLAGAGEQYF.

The V gene is TRBV7-2, the J gene TRBJ2-5; D is unclear. The CDR3 sequence is 13 residues long. Germline CDR1 is SGHTA and CDR2 is FQGNSA. The V end lost 4 bases, the J end lost 5 bases, and 11 bases lay between the germline ends. The CDR3 here is CASSSGALETQYF. The CDR3 DNA is TGTGCCAGCAGCTCCGGAGCTCTGGAGACCCAGTACTTC.

A few counts support this clone. The chain carries TRBV6-6 and TRBJ1-1; 8 nucleotides match TRBD1. Germline CDR1 is MNHNY and CDR2 is SVGAGI (reference sequence). V lost 6 bases to trimming and J lost 5 bases; unmatched junction nucleotides: 8. The CDR3 runs to 14 residues. CDR3 DNA: TGTGCCAGCAGCCAAGACAGGGGAAAGACTGAAGCTTTCTTT. Translation gives CASSQDRGKTEAFF.

This clone was found a few times. Other DNA sequences of this sample code for an identical CDR3. This chain's CDR3 is CSARLGNEQFF. The CDR3 region has the DNA TGCAGTGCTAGACTCGGTAATGAGCAGTTCTTC. The chain combines TRBV20-1 with TRBJ2-1; D is unresolved. Germline V gives CDR1 DFQATT, CDR2 SNEGSKA (reference sequence). V was cut by 2 bases and J by 7 bases, with 6 bases left in between. The CDR3 has 11 amino acids.

The chain combines TRBV7-9 with TRBJ2-1; 9 bases agree with TRBD2. Germline values: CDR1 SEHNR, CDR2 FQNEAQ (reference sequence). This CDR3 is built from 14 residues. The V gene end was trimmed by 5 bases and the J gene end by 10 bases; junction bases not matched to a gene: 9. CDR3 bases: TGTGCCAGCAGCCTGGGGGTAGCGGGAGACGAGCAGTTCTTC. As protein: CASSLGVAGDEQFF.

The rearrangement uses TRBV4-2 and TRBJ2-3, with D perhaps matching TRBD2 (6 bases). CDR3 length equals 14 residues. Trimming removed 5 bases from V and 4 bases from J, with 13 bases in between. Per the germline V gene, CDR1 is LGHNA and CDR2 is YNFKEQ. CDR3 coding DNA: TGTGCCAGCAGCACAGTTACTAGCTCAGATACGCAGTATTTT. It codes for CASSTVTSSDTQYF.

The CDR3 protein is CASSRGDGANTEAFF. The DNA of the CDR3 is TGTGCCAGCAGCCGAGGGGACGGAGCGAACACTGAAGCTTTCTTT. J is TRBJ1-1 and V is TRBV7-3, with D possibly being TRBD1 (5 bases). CDR3 length: 15 amino acids. Deletions cut 5 bases from V and 1 base from J, with 14 bases between. Looked up from germline, CDR1 is SGHTA and CDR2 is FQGTGA.

V and J are TRBV7-6 and TRBJ2-5; no reliable D call. CDR1 SGHVS and CDR2 FNYEAQ come from the germline V gene. The CDR3 contains 15 residues. Trimming took 5 bases from V and 7 from J, leaving 20 bases between them. CDR3 loop: CASSPSASVSGTQYF. In nucleotides, the CDR3 is TGTGCCAGCAGCCCATCGGCCTCGGTTAGTGGGACCCAGTACTTC.

This clone has a handful of counts. V usage is TRBV28 and J usage is TRBJ2-5; possible D gene TRBD2, 5 bases. The V end was cut by 5 bases, the J end by 1 base, with 20 bases between. The V gene's germline CDR1 is MDHEN and CDR2 SYDVKM. CDR3 size: 17 residues. CDR3 amino acids: CASSPWAGGEVQETQYF. DNA for the CDR3: TGTGCCAGCAGTCCCTGGGCGGGCGGAGAGGTCCAAGAGACCCAGTACTTC.